What follows are 12 T cell receptor beta chains derived from one specimen sequenced in a study of regulatory and conventional T cells in RAG deficiency. Blood CD4+ CD25-high CD127-low regulatory T cells supplied the genomic DNA template. This table comes from immunoSEQ multiplex PCR, and its TCRdb copy is limited to in-frame clones, with some not included. Of 9,500 to 15,000 clones listed, approximately 94% were seen once; the top ten hold 1.1% to 1.5%. This same sample was also part of a study on regulatory T cells. Turning to that study: The PCR used 52 TRBV and 13 TRBJ primers.

Sequenced material: CD127- CD25+ CD4+ Tregs sorted from blood. These receptors were taken from a human donor in good health.

The genes are TRBV6-5 and TRBJ1-6; 7 nucleotides line up with TRBD1. CDR1 and CDR2 (germline): MNHEY, SVGAGI. With 6 bases clipped from V and 11 bases from J, the junction kept 10 bases outside the gene matches. This CDR3 comprises 14 residues. CDR3 residues: CASSRQGPGPPLHF. The DNA for the CDR3 is TGTGCCAGCAGCCGACAGGGCCCGGGGCCACCCCTCCACTTT.

The chain carries TRBV19 and TRBJ2-7, with TRBD1 matching over 7 bases. J lost 0 bases, V lost 5 bases, and 7 bases had no gene match. The CDR3 sequence is 15 residues long. In germline, CDR1 is LNHDA, CDR2 SQIVND (reference sequence). In nucleotides, the CDR3 is TGTGCCAGTAGTCCCCAAGGGACAGTCTCCTACGAGCAGTACTTC. Encoded protein: CASSPQGTVSYEQYF.

This chain uses TRBV7-9 with TRBJ1-2; D unclear. V lost 4 bases and J lost 4, with 16 bases in between. Germline loops: CDR1 SEHNR, CDR2 FQNEAQ (reference sequence). This CDR3 region has 15 residues. The CDR3: CASSSRVRTSYGYTF. The CDR3 nucleotides are TGTGCCAGCAGCTCCCGGGTCCGAACTTCCTATGGCTACACCTTC.

V and J are TRBV5-1 and TRBJ2-1, with 8 bases that match TRBD2. Trimming cost V 0 bases and J 1 base; bases outside gene matches: 9. Germline loops: CDR1 SGHRS, CDR2 YFSETQ. The CDR3 runs 18 residues. CDR3 DNA: TGCGCCAGCAGCTTGGTTGCGGGGGGCCGGCTGTCCTACAATGAGCAGTTCTTC. It translates to CASSLVAGGRLSYNEQFF. Based on the CDR3 plus reference TRBV5-1 and TRBJ2-1, the full variable domain is KAGVTQTPRYLIKTRGQQVTLSCSPISGHRSVSWYQQTPGQGLQFLFEYFSETQRNKGNFPGRFSGRQFSNSRSEMNVSTLELGDSALYLCASSLVAGGRLSYNEQFFGPGTRLTVL.

The CDR3 coding sequence is TGTGCCAGCAGCCTGAAACAGGGGTCGAAGGGGGAGCTGTTTTTT. This codes for CASSLKQGSKGELFF. This chain joins TRBV5-4 and TRBJ2-2, with 7 nucleotides matching TRBD1. The J segment lost 8 bases and the V segment lost 4 bases, leaving 11 bases of the junction unmatched. The CDR3 loop spans 15 amino acids. The germline V gene has CDR1 SGHNT and CDR2 YYREEE (reference sequence).

The chain is built from TRBV19 and TRBJ1-1; D is uncertain. Germline V CDR1 and CDR2: LNHDA, SQIVND (reference sequence). The V gene lost 2 bases and the J gene lost 1 base, with 2 bases spanning the gap. This CDR3 has 12 amino acids. In nucleotides, the CDR3 is TGTGCCAGTAGTATACAGAACACTGAAGCTTTCTTT. Encoded protein: CASSIQNTEAFF.

The chain employs TRBV6-5 and TRBJ1-2; 8 bases match TRBD1. Looked up from germline, CDR1 is MNHEY and CDR2 is SVGAGI. Trimming took 5 bases from V and 4 from J; bases not matched to a gene: 0. The CDR3 totals 12 residues. The CDR3 reads CASSQGAYGYTF. The CDR3 DNA reads as TGTGCCAGCAGTCAGGGGGCCTATGGCTACACCTTC.

The chain uses TRBV5-1 and TRBJ2-7, with D perhaps TRBD1 (6 bases). In germline, CDR1 is SGHRS, CDR2 YFSETQ. The CDR3 runs 16 residues. The germline V and J ends were trimmed by 3 bases and 6 bases, with 22 bases remaining between them. This CDR3 reads CASSSAAYQGFGEQYF. CDR3 in DNA: TGCGCCAGCAGCTCGGCCGCCTATCAGGGGTTCGGCGAGCAGTACTTC. Full variable domain (remainder filled in from reference TRBV5-1 and TRBJ2-7): KAGVTQTPRYLIKTRGQQVTLSCSPISGHRSVSWYQQTPGQGLQFLFEYFSETQRNKGNFPGRFSGRQFSNSRSEMNVSTLELGDSALYLCASSSAAYQGFGEQYFGPGTRLTVT.

A note on this clone: A read error may produce the germline difference seen at one junction end. The sample contains more than one DNA sequence encoding this CDR3. V and J are TRBV15 and TRBJ1-6; D ambiguous. Germline CDR1 LNHNV, CDR2 YYDKDF (reference sequence). The CDR3 runs 13 residues. CDR3 residues: CATSSFYNSPLHF. The CDR3 region has the DNA TGTGCCACCAGCAGCTTCTATAATTCCCCCCTCCACTTT.

The chain employs TRBV6-1 and TRBJ1-2; weak D call: TRBD1 (5 bases). V dropped 7 bases and J dropped 5 bases, with 14 bases sitting between them. From germline, CDR1 is MNHNS and CDR2 SASEGT. The CDR3 has 13 residues. The CDR3 spells CASNLAGPYGYTF. CDR3 DNA sequence: TGTGCCAGCAACTTAGCAGGGCCGTATGGCTACACCTTC.

This chain joins TRBV5-1 and TRBJ1-2; D ambiguous. The V gene lost 3 bases and the J gene lost 11 bases, with 11 bases spanning the gap. The CDR3 has 11 amino acids. CDR1 is SGHRS and CDR2 is YFSETQ in the germline V gene. This CDR3 reads CASSSGPGYTF. Written as DNA, the CDR3 is TGCGCCAGCAGCTCCGGACCGGGGTACACCTTC.

This rearrangement joins TRBV15 to TRBJ2-3; D gene unclear. Between the trimmed V and J ends, which lost 0 bases and 0 bases, there was a span of 7 bases. From germline, CDR1 is LNHNV and CDR2 YYDKDF (reference sequence). The CDR3 has 15 amino acids. CDR3 loop: CATSRDLASTDTQYF. The CDR3 bases are TGTGCCACCAGCAGAGACTTAGCTAGCACAGATACGCAGTATTTT.